This TCR beta chain came from a study of blood T cell repertoires in COVID-19. Across the study: The United States, Italy and Spain provided the acute and convalescent COVID-19 samples. T cells, B-cell-depleted T cells, or PBMCs supplied cDNA or gDNA.

This clone was found a few times. As originally analysed: Reference gene primer amplification gave estimated nucleated cell counts. Using immunoSEQ multiplex PCR, the repertoire was profiled, and TCRdb retains in-frame clones only, with some absent. V and J calls and clone size are as listed in that table; D and trimming were resolved from the DNA. The repertoire holds just over 95,000 clones, with 82% as singletons. This CDR3 spans 14 amino acids. Germline loops: CDR1 ENHRY, CDR2 SYGVKD. Trimming removed 11 bases from V and 3 bases from J; junction bases left unmatched: 8. This sequence originates from an elderly man with acute or convalescent COVID-19. Source material: peripheral blood. V usage is TRBV10-3 and J usage is TRBJ2-2; 8 nucleotides agree with TRBD1. This CDR3 is CAVWTGWDTGELFF. CDR3 DNA sequence: TGTGCCGTCTGGACAGGGTGGGACACCGGGGAGCTGTTTTTT.